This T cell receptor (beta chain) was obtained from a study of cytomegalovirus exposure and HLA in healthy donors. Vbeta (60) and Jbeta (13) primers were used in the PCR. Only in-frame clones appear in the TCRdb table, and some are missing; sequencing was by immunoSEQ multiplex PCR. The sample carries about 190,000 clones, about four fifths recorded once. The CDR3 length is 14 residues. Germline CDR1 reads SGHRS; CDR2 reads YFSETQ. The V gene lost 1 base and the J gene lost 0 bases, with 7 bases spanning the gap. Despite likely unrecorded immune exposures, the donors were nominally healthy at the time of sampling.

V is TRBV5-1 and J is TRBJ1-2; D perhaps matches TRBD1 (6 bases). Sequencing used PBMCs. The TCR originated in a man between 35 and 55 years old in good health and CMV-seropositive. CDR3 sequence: CASSLTGSNYGYTF. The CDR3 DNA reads TGCGCCAGCAGCTTGACAGGGTCTAACTATGGCTACACCTTC.